The entry that follows covers one TCR beta chain sequence. The data are from a study of monozygotic twins with inflammatory bowel disease. No DNA is given; TCRdb re-called the 5' RACE reads and lists each CDR3 protein once. The table lists approximately 420,000 distinct CDR3 sequences, with 2.4% in the top ten. The CDR3 is made up of 16 amino acids. Per the germline V gene, CDR1 is ENHRY and CDR2 is SYGVKD. The origin of this receptor is a human donor with ulcerative colitis or Crohn's disease, or a healthy co-twin of an affected twin (not recorded which). The chain is built from TRBV10-3 and TRBJ2-2; checking the TCRdb D call of TRBD1 is not possible without DNA. The sample comprised blood. The CDR3 sequence: CAISAANRGYTGELFF.